This TCR beta chain was identified during a study of cytomegalovirus exposure and HLA in healthy donors. Study results and limitations: In a later analysis, more than 15,000 TCR beta sequences were associated with HLA alleles at 0.05 false discovery rate. A later analysis showed TCR association rates differing by HLA locus, peaking at DRB1 and lowest at HLA-C. An Asian-associated ancestry cluster reportedly showed fewer N-insertions than the approximately 670-donor mean in a later analysis. TCR beta V segments were, for the most part, productive about 90% or about 30% of the time in an earlier analysis.

About this clone itself: The antigen remains undetermined.

PCR primers comprised 60 Vbeta and 13 Jbeta primers. Libraries were prepared by immunoSEQ multiplex PCR; TCRdb keeps only in-frame clonotypes and omits some of them. This sample has some 170,000 clones; more than 80% occur once, and the top ten carry roughly an eighth. This TCR was sampled from a woman in her 50s in good health and CMV-seronegative. Sample: PBMCs.

The CDR3 DNA is TGTGCCAGCAGCGGCGGACAGGGCGGTTATGGTGATGAGCAGTTCTTC. This encodes CASSGGQGGYGDEQFF. The chain recombines TRBV7-9 with TRBJ2-1; 8 bases map to TRBD1. Germline V gene data show CDR1 as SEHNR and CDR2 as FQNEAQ (reference sequence). V trimming: 5 bases; J trimming: 8 bases; junction bases outside the gene matches: 14. This CDR3 has 16 residues. The variable domain in full, with the rest retrieved from reference TRBV7-9 and TRBJ2-1, is DTGVSQNPRHKITKRGQNVTFRCDPISEHNRLYWYRQTLGQGPEFLTYFQNEAQLEKSRLLSDRFSAERPKGSFSTLEIQRTEQGDSAMYLCASSGGQGGYGDEQFFGPGTRLTVL.